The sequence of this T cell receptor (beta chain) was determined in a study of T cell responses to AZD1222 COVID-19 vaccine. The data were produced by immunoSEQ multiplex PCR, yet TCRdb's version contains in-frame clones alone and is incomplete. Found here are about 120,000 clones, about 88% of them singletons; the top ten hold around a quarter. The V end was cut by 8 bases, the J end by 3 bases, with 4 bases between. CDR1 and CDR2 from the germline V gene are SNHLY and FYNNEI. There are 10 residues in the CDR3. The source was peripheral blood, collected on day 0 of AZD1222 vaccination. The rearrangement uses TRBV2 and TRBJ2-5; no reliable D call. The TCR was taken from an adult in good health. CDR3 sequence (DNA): TGTGCCAGCGCTGAAGAGACCCAGTACTTC. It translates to CASAEETQYF.